Each of the 25 T cell receptor beta chains below was sequenced from the same sample in a study of T cells after yellow fever vaccination (dated by TCRdb to about 2019). The sample's treatment or condition label is to be understood as: live attenuated yellow fever vaccine strain. The library was produced with 5' RACE. Sequencing took place on an Illumina HiSeq 2500. TCRdb reran the public reads through fastp at Q25 and MiXCR, keeping productive beta chains. Entries are consolidated by CDR3 protein sequence, retaining the most common genes and DNA. This sample holds hundreds of thousands of distinct CDR3 sequences; around 12% were observed only once. Together, the top ten hold more than 12% of the sample. Material: PBMCs, obtained on the day of the yellow fever booster vaccination. These receptors came from a man aged 25 to 40 who received the YFV17D yellow fever vaccine.

This clonotype showed up just a few times. The chain is built from TRBV5-1 and TRBJ2-5, with 7 bases lining up with TRBD2. V shed 7 bases and J 1 base; nucleotides not matched to a gene: 7. The CDR3 is 14 residues long. CDR1 is SGHRS, CDR2 YFSETQ, per germline. CDR3 sequence reads: CASGRAGVQETQYF. The CDR3 DNA reads TGCGCCAGCGGTAGGGCGGGGGTCCAAGAGACCCAGTACTTC.

This clonotype was picked up a small number of times. The rearrangement links TRBV5-4 to TRBJ2-2; D unclear. Germline-derived CDR1 and CDR2 are SGHNT and YYREEE (reference sequence). Trimming took off 6 bases at V and 2 bases at J, with 8 bases between the two ends. This CDR3 is 13 amino acids long. The CDR3, as DNA: TGTGCCAGCAAGGAGACAAACACCGGGGAGCTGTTTTTT. Amino acid sequence: CASKETNTGELFF.

This clonotype was recorded at least ten times. V is TRBV20-1 and J is TRBJ2-2, with a tentative D call TRBD2 (5 bases). Deletions cut 3 bases from V and 0 bases from J, with 5 bases between. Germline V lookup: CDR1 DFQATT, CDR2 SNEGSKA (reference sequence). This CDR3 contains 13 residues. The CDR3 here is CSASGTNTGELFF. CDR3 in DNA: TGCAGTGCTAGCGGGACGAACACCGGGGAGCTGTTTTTT.

This clonotype was recorded a few times. The chain carries TRBV20-1 and TRBJ1-4, with TRBD1 as a possible D gene (6 bases). V dropped 6 bases and J dropped 8 bases, with 13 bases sitting between them. This CDR3 spans 12 amino acids. Germline V gene data show CDR1 as DFQATT and CDR2 as SNEGSKA (reference sequence). In nucleotides, the CDR3 is TGCAGTGCACCGACGGGGGGCGAAAAACTGTTTTTT. It translates to CSAPTGGEKLFF.

This clonotype was recorded a few times. The V and J genes are TRBV9 and TRBJ2-2, with no clear D. The CDR3 consists of 13 residues. V was clipped by 4 bases and J by 3 bases, with 7 bases between them. In germline, CDR1 is SGDLS, CDR2 YYNGEE. CDR3 bases: TGTGCCAGCAGCACCTACTACACCGGGGAGCTGTTTTTT. This sequence encodes CASSTYYTGELFF. The full variable domain, its missing parts supplied by reference TRBV9 and TRBJ2-2, is DSGVTQTPKHLITATGQRVTLRCSPRSGDLSVYWYQQSLDQGLQFLIQYYNGEERAKGNILERFSAQQFPDLHSELNLSSLELGDSALYFCASSTYYTGELFFGEGSRLTVL.

This clonotype was seen a few times. This chain joins TRBV14 and TRBJ1-1, with 7 positions matching TRBD1. This CDR3 has 18 amino acids. V gave up 5 bases and J gave up 0 bases; unmatched junction bases: 15. Germline lookup yields CDR1 SGHDN and CDR2 FVKESK. The CDR3, as DNA: TGTGCCAGCAGCTGGGGTTGGGACAGAGCTCCTTTGAACACTGAAGCTTTCTTT. Protein sequence: CASSWGWDRAPLNTEAFF.

In DNA, the CDR3 is TGTGCCAGCAGCTTGAGTACCGGGGCCAGGGGACACGGTGAGCAGTTCTTC. As protein: CASSLSTGARGHGEQFF. The rearrangement links TRBV9 to TRBJ2-1; TRBD1 might be the D (6 bases). This CDR3 has 17 residues. V was shortened by 4 bases and J by 9 bases, with 26 bases between the two germline ends. The V gene's germline CDR1 is SGDLS and CDR2 YYNGEE.

This clonotype has ten or more counts. This chain connects TRBV20-1 to TRBJ2-5, with no clear D. V lost 6 bases to trimming and J lost 3 bases, with 11 bases between them. The germline V gene has CDR1 DFQATT and CDR2 SNEGSKA (reference sequence). The CDR3 loop spans 12 amino acids. This chain's CDR3 is CSAMFSKETQYF. CDR3 nucleotides: TGCAGTGCGATGTTCTCCAAAGAGACCCAGTACTTC.

This clonotype has only a few counts. The chain combines TRBV7-8 with TRBJ2-1; maybe TRBD1 (6 bases). V lost 0 bases and J lost 1, with 19 bases in between. This CDR3 spans 19 amino acids. Germline CDR1 SGHVS, CDR2 FQNEAQ. This CDR3 is CASSLAHFNRELSYNEQFF. CDR3 nucleotide sequence: TGTGCCAGCAGCTTAGCGCATTTTAACAGGGAGTTGTCCTACAATGAGCAGTTCTTC.

This clonotype was detected only a few times. The rearrangement links TRBV28 to TRBJ2-5, with 12 bases that match TRBD2. V lost 7 bases and J lost 4; bases outside the gene matches: 10. CDR3 length: 16 amino acids. Germline CDR1 is MDHEN and CDR2 is SYDVKM. The CDR3 nucleotides read TGTGCCAGCATCCCGGACTCACTAGCGGGAGGAGAGACCCAGTACTTC. Residues: CASIPDSLAGGETQYF.

The J gene is TRBJ2-5, the V gene TRBV5-6; 7 bases line up with TRBD1. This CDR3 is 12 amino acids long. CDR1 and CDR2 from the germline V gene are SGHDT and YYEEEE. The V segment lost 6 bases and the J segment 4 bases; nucleotides outside the gene matches: 3. The DNA of the CDR3 is TGTGCCAGCAACAGGGGCGGAGAGACCCAGTACTTC. It specifies CASNRGGETQYF.

This clonotype was seen only a few times. The chain links TRBV3-1 to TRBJ1-4; D is ambiguous. The germline gives CDR1 LGHDT, CDR2 YNNKEL (reference sequence). The CDR3 runs 16 residues. Trimming pared 1 base from V and 1 base from J, leaving 10 bases between. As DNA, the CDR3 is TGTGCCAGCAGCCAAGTACGTTTGGGAACTAATGAAAAACTGTTTTTT. It yields the protein CASSQVRLGTNEKLFF.

This clonotype appeared a few times. The chain couples TRBV20-1 to TRBJ2-3; D may match TRBD1 or TRBD2 (5 bases each). The germline V gene encodes CDR1 DFQATT and CDR2 SNEGSKA (reference sequence). The CDR3 runs 11 residues. Trimming shortened V by 1 base and J by 15 bases, and 14 bases separated the two germline ends. This CDR3 reads CSARGGSGSYF. CDR3 nucleotide sequence: TGCAGTGCTAGAGGGGGGTCCGGTTCTTATTTT.

The chain carries TRBV29-1 and TRBJ2-1, with a tentative D call TRBD1 (5 bases). The CDR3 contains 12 residues. In germline, CDR1 is SQVTM, CDR2 ANQGSEA. Deletions cut 1 base from V and 7 bases from J, with 8 bases between. CDR3 in amino acids: CSVEGAGNEQFF. The DNA of the CDR3 is TGCAGCGTTGAAGGGGCAGGGAATGAGCAGTTCTTC.

This clonotype was recorded many times. This chain joins TRBV3-1 and TRBJ1-1; no clear D. This CDR3 region has 18 residues. The germline V and J ends were trimmed by 1 base and 0 bases, with 18 bases remaining between them. Germline V CDR1 and CDR2: LGHDT, YNNKEL (reference sequence). The CDR3 sequence is CASSQGYSRNAMNTEAFF. CDR3 nucleotides: TGTGCCAGCAGCCAAGGGTATTCACGGAATGCGATGAACACTGAAGCTTTCTTT.

The CDR3 region is CSAGDRVTDTQYF. DNA of the CDR3: TGCAGTGCCGGGGACAGGGTGACAGATACGCAGTATTTT. The J gene is TRBJ2-3, the V gene TRBV20-1; 9 nucleotides line up with TRBD1. The CDR3 sequence is 13 residues long. Unmatched junction bases numbered 4, after V lost 6 bases and J lost 3 bases. Germline assignment: CDR1 DFQATT and CDR2 SNEGSKA (reference sequence).

This clonotype was seen a few times. The J gene is TRBJ2-4, the V gene TRBV7-2, with D perhaps TRBD2 (5 bases). Germline V gene lookup returns CDR1 SGHTA and CDR2 FQGNSA. This CDR3 comprises 16 residues. V lost 1 base, J lost 2 bases, and 12 bases lay in between. The CDR3 spells CASSLVGSGTKNIQYF. CDR3 bases: TGTGCCAGCAGCTTAGTTGGGAGCGGAACCAAAAACATTCAGTACTTC.

The chain employs TRBV12-3 or TRBV12-4 and TRBJ1-1; no reliable D call. V dropped 2 bases and J dropped 0 bases, with 4 bases sitting between them. The CDR3 extends over 13 amino acids. The DNA of the CDR3 is TGTGCCAGCAGTTTAATGCTGAACACTGAAGCTTTCTTT. This codes for CASSLMLNTEAFF.

The chain combines TRBV11-1 with TRBJ1-1; maybe TRBD1 (5 bases). V lost 3 bases and J lost 0, with 11 bases in between. CDR1 is SGHAT and CDR2 is FQDESV in the germline V gene (reference sequence). The CDR3 extends over 15 amino acids. CDR3 in amino acids: CASSFGTRLNTEAFF. DNA of the CDR3: TGTGCCAGCAGCTTTGGGACGCGACTGAACACTGAAGCTTTCTTT.

This clonotype was found a few times. The rearrangement uses TRBV19 and TRBJ2-7, with unresolved D. Trimming took 8 bases from V and 2 from J, leaving 13 bases between them. Germline V lookup: CDR1 LNHDA, CDR2 SQIVND (reference sequence). CDR3 size: 13 residues. The CDR3 is CASAARLTYEQYF. CDR3 in DNA: TGTGCCAGTGCGGCGCGGTTAACCTACGAGCAGTACTTC.

The rearrangement joins TRBV18 to TRBJ2-2; 9 bases match TRBD2. CDR3 length equals 16 residues. Trimming removed 3 bases from V and 4 bases from J; junction bases left unmatched: 6. CDR1 and CDR2 (germline): KGHSH, LQKENI. The CDR3 is CASSPKTSGSTGELFF. In nucleotides, the CDR3 is TGTGCCAGCTCACCGAAGACTAGCGGAAGCACCGGGGAGCTGTTTTTT.

This clonotype appeared a few times. The rearrangement links TRBV29-1 to TRBJ2-5, with TRBD1 as a possible D gene (5 bases). Trimming took 6 bases from V and 0 from J, leaving 11 bases between them. Per the germline V gene, CDR1 is SQVTM and CDR2 is ANQGSEA. The CDR3 has 13 amino acids. The CDR3, as DNA: TGCAGCGTCCCCCCAGGGAACCAAGAGACCCAGTACTTC. Protein product: CSVPPGNQETQYF.

This chain links TRBV6-1 with TRBJ1-4, with D unresolved. The germline V gene has CDR1 MNHNS and CDR2 SASEGT. V was clipped by 4 bases and J by 7 bases, with 7 bases between them. CDR3 length: 12 residues. The CDR3 protein is CASSGSGEKLFF. Here the CDR3 DNA reads TGTGCCAGCAGTGGGTCGGGTGAAAAACTGTTTTTT.

Only a few counts were recorded for this clonotype. This sequence joins TRBV29-1 and TRBJ2-7; 9 bases are a match to TRBD1. Losses at the gene ends were 5 bases for V and 2 bases for J; bases not matched to a gene: 7. The CDR3 spans 14 residues. Germline V CDR1 and CDR2: SQVTM, ANQGSEA. The CDR3 region has the DNA TGCAGCGTTAACCGGGACAGGGTAACCTACGAGCAGTACTTC. This translates into CSVNRDRVTYEQYF.

This CDR3 is CSALTSGSTDTQYF. CDR3 nucleotides: TGCAGTGCTCTGACTAGCGGGAGTACAGATACGCAGTATTTT. V gene TRBV20-1 combines with J gene TRBJ2-3, with 12 bases lining up with TRBD2. Germline V gene data show CDR1 as DFQATT and CDR2 as SNEGSKA (reference sequence). V was clipped by 5 bases and J by 3 bases; unmatched bases: 3. The CDR3 is 14 residues long.